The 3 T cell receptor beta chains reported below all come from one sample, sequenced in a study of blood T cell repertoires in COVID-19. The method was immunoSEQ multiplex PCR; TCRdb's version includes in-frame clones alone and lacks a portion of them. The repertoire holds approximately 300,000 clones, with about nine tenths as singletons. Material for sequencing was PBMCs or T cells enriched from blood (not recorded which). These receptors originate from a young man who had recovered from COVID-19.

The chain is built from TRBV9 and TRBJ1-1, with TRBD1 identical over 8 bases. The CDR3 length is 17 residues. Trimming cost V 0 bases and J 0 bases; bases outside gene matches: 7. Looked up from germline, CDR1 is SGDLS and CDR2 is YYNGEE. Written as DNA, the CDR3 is TGTGCCAGCAGCGTAGGGGGCAGGGGGCCTGTGAACACTGAAGCTTTCTTT. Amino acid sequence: CASSVGGRGPVNTEAFF.

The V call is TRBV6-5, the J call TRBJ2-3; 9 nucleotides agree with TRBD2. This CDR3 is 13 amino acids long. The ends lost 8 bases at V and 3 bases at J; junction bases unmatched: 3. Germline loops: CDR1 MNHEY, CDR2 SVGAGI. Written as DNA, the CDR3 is TGTGCCAGCCTTAGCGGGGGTACAGATACGCAGTATTTT. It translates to CASLSGGTDTQYF.

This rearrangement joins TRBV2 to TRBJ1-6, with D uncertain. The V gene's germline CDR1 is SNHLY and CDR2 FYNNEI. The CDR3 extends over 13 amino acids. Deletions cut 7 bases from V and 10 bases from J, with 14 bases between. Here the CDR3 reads CASKDFLGSPLHF. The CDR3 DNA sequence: TGTGCCAGCAAGGACTTTTTGGGATCACCCCTCCACTTT.